One and the same sample provided the 10 T cell receptor beta chains below, sequenced in a study of blood T cell repertoires in COVID-19. Only in-frame clones appear in the TCRdb table, and some are missing; sequencing was by immunoSEQ multiplex PCR. Among tens of thousands of clones listed, approximately 87% were seen once. Sequencing input: peripheral blood. These receptors originate from a human donor in a cohort sampled during active COVID-19.

This chain links TRBV28 with TRBJ2-7; unclear D gene. The V end lost 8 bases, the J end lost 0 bases, and 14 bases lay between the germline ends. This CDR3 has 14 amino acids. Germline V gene data show CDR1 as MDHEN and CDR2 as SYDVKM. CDR3 in amino acids: CASLTLVSSYEQYF. DNA for the CDR3: TGTGCCAGCCTTACCCTCGTTAGCTCCTACGAGCAGTACTTC.

The chain uses TRBV6-5 and TRBJ2-7; D is perhaps TRBD2 (6 bases). Germline V gives CDR1 MNHEY, CDR2 SVGAGI. The CDR3 is 12 amino acids. V lost 6 bases and J 9 bases, leaving 15 bases between the germline ends. The CDR3 reads CASSPGSIGQYF. CDR3 sequence (DNA): TGTGCCAGCAGCCCCGGGAGTATTGGGCAGTACTTC.

CDR3 protein: CASSPRGQGANGYTF. DNA for the CDR3: TGTGCCAGCAGCCCCAGAGGACAGGGGGCGAATGGCTACACCTTC. The chain has TRBV3-1 (or the pseudogene TRBV3-2) and TRBJ1-2; 11 positions agree with TRBD1. V lost 4 bases to trimming and J lost 6 bases; unmatched junction nucleotides: 7. This CDR3 has 15 residues. Germline V CDR1 and CDR2: LGHDT, YNNKEL (reference sequence).

This sequence joins TRBV2 and TRBJ1-1, with a weak D call TRBD1 (6 bases). The CDR3 sequence is 14 residues long. Looked up from germline, CDR1 is SNHLY and CDR2 is FYNNEI. V shed 5 bases and J shed 1 base, with 11 bases lying between them. Written as DNA, the CDR3 is TGTGCCAGCAGTTCTCCAGGGGCGAACACTGAAGCTTTCTTT. Translating gives CASSSPGANTEAFF. Drawing the rest from reference TRBV2 and TRBJ1-1, the complete variable domain is EPEVTQTPSHQVTQMGQEVILRCVPISNHLYFYWYRQILGQKVEFLVSFYNNEISEKSEIFDDQFSVERPDGSNFTLKIRSTKLEDSAMYFCASSSPGANTEAFFGQGTRLTVV.

Note on this clone: In the same sample, other DNA sequences code for this CDR3. The chain carries TRBV7-8 and TRBJ1-6; 11 bases are a match to TRBD1. The CDR3 is 17 residues long. Germline V gene data show CDR1 as SGHVS and CDR2 as FQNEAQ. V trimming: 6 bases; J trimming: 9 bases; junction bases outside the gene matches: 13. CDR3 bases: TGTGCCAGCAGTTCCCGACAGGGACAGGGGGGGGGTTCACCCCTCCACTTT. Translation: CASSSRQGQGGGSPLHF.

This chain joins TRBV7-2 and TRBJ1-5; tentatively, D is TRBD1 (6 bases). Germline CDR1 is SGHTA and CDR2 is FQGNSA. Between the trimmed V and J ends, which lost 5 bases and 8 bases, there was a span of 16 bases. The CDR3 contains 14 residues. CDR3 sequence (DNA): TGTGCCAGCAGCCTTTCAGGGGTGATGGAGCCCCAGCATTTT. The encoded protein is CASSLSGVMEPQHF. The complete variable domain, with remaining parts taken from reference TRBV7-2 and TRBJ1-5, reads GAGVSQSPSNKVTEKGKDVELRCDPISGHTALYWYRQSLGQGLEFLIYFQGNSAPDKSGLPSDRFSAERTGGSVSTLTIQRTQQEDSAVYLCASSLSGVMEPQHFGDGTRLSIL.

The chain combines TRBV5-6 with TRBJ2-3; D gene ambiguous. CDR1 SGHDT and CDR2 YYEEEE come from the germline V gene. V was cut by 1 base and J by 0 bases, with 9 bases left in between. The CDR3 is 15 residues long. The CDR3 is CASSLNGRSTDTQYF. The CDR3, as DNA: TGTGCCAGCAGCTTGAATGGCAGGAGCACAGATACGCAGTATTTT.

This chain links TRBV5-1 with TRBJ2-1; 7 bases line up with TRBD2. This CDR3 spans 16 amino acids. Unmatched junction bases numbered 7, after V lost 4 bases and J lost 0 bases. Germline V lookup: CDR1 SGHRS, CDR2 YFSETQ. Here the CDR3 reads CASSLSSGASYNEQFF. DNA of the CDR3: TGCGCCAGCAGCCTCTCCAGCGGGGCCTCCTACAATGAGCAGTTCTTC.

V gene TRBV11-3 combines with J gene TRBJ2-7, with 8 bases that match TRBD1. The germline V gene has CDR1 SGHNT and CDR2 YENEEA. J was trimmed by 2 bases and V by 5 bases; bases with no gene match: 5. This CDR3 has 14 residues. The CDR3 region has the DNA TGTGCCAGCAGCCCCGGGACAGGAACCTACGAGCAGTACTTC. Amino acid sequence: CASSPGTGTYEQYF.

This chain joins TRBV9 and TRBJ2-1; 9 nucleotides line up with TRBD1. V shed 4 bases, J shed 2 bases, and the junction held 10 bases outside the gene matches. CDR3 length: 17 residues. Germline V gene data show CDR1 as SGDLS and CDR2 as YYNGEE. The CDR3 sequence: CASSLGTGYGPYNEQFF. CDR3 nucleotides: TGTGCCAGCAGCCTCGGGACAGGGTACGGTCCCTACAATGAGCAGTTCTTC.